The 13 T cell receptor beta chains below all came from one sample that was sequenced in a study of blood T cell repertoires in COVID-19. Sequenced by immunoSEQ multiplex PCR; TCRdb stores in-frame clones only, minus some. The sample includes around 140,000 clones, 81% of them seen just once. What was sequenced was peripheral blood. The receptors originated from a human donor in a cohort sampled during active COVID-19.

The gene calls are TRBV15 and TRBJ2-1; TRBD1 matches at 8 bases. With V trimmed by 1 base and J by 4 bases, 6 bases remained unmatched. Per germline, CDR1 LNHNV and CDR2 YYDKDF (reference sequence). The CDR3 runs 16 residues. The CDR3 is CATSRVGTGPYNEQFF. CDR3 nucleotides: TGTGCCACCAGCAGAGTCGGGACAGGACCTTACAATGAGCAGTTCTTC.

V usage is TRBV28 and J usage is TRBJ2-7; the match to TRBD1 covers 10 bases. The CDR3 consists of 15 residues. Germline V lookup: CDR1 MDHEN, CDR2 SYDVKM. V shed 7 bases and J 3 bases; nucleotides not matched to a gene: 9. CDR3 protein: CASIESRTGGYEQYF. The CDR3 DNA reads as TGTGCCAGCATAGAGAGCCGGACAGGGGGCTACGAGCAGTACTTC.

The chain joins TRBV2 to TRBJ2-4; 11 positions agree with TRBD2. Trimming cost V 3 bases and J 1 base; bases outside gene matches: 8. CDR3 length equals 18 residues. Germline loops: CDR1 SNHLY, CDR2 FYNNEI. The CDR3 DNA sequence: TGTGCCAGCAGTGACGATAGCGGGAGGGGCGGGGCCAAAAACATTCAGTACTTC. It is translated as CASSDDSGRGGAKNIQYF.

The chain employs TRBV28 and TRBJ1-2; D perhaps matches TRBD1 (6 bases). This CDR3 has 12 amino acids. The germline V gene has CDR1 MDHEN and CDR2 SYDVKM. The V gene lost 9 bases and the J gene lost 8 bases, with 16 bases spanning the gap. This CDR3 is CASGTGTGGYTF. CDR3 bases: TGTGCCAGTGGAACAGGGACGGGGGGCTACACCTTC.

This sequence joins TRBV18 and TRBJ2-7, with D possibly matching TRBD1 (6 bases). The CDR3 runs to 14 residues. Trimming left V 3 bases short and J 6 bases short, with 15 bases between. CDR1 is KGHSH and CDR2 is LQKENI in the germline V gene. CDR3 residues: CASSPGRGVSEQYF. Written as DNA, the CDR3 is TGTGCCAGCTCACCGGGCAGGGGTGTGTCCGAGCAGTACTTC.

This clone showed up just once. The CDR3 nucleotides are TGTGCCAGCAGCTCAACGGACAGGGTACTCTACGAGCAGTACTTC. This codes for CASSSTDRVLYEQYF. The chain links TRBV7-9 to TRBJ2-7; TRBD1 agrees at 8 bases. Germline values: CDR1 SEHNR, CDR2 FQNEAQ (reference sequence). This CDR3 contains 15 residues. The V and J ends lost 4 bases and 3 bases, in that order; junction bases with no gene match: 8.

This chain links TRBV18 with TRBJ2-7, with 8 bases that match TRBD2. V lost 3 bases and J lost 5; bases outside the gene matches: 9. The CDR3 has 15 residues. CDR1 KGHSH and CDR2 LQKENI come from the germline V gene. DNA of the CDR3: TGTGCCAGCTCACCGACGAGGGGACTAGGCAACGAGCAGTACTTC. Translating it yields CASSPTRGLGNEQYF.

V is TRBV5-1 and J is TRBJ1-1; possible D gene TRBD1, 5 bases. The CDR3 contains 13 residues. Trimming stripped 7 bases from V and 8 bases from J, with 18 bases between. Germline V gene lookup returns CDR1 SGHRS and CDR2 YFSETQ. CDR3 amino acids: CASETPGGKEAFF. The CDR3 nucleotides read TGCGCCAGCGAAACTCCGGGGGGAAAAGAAGCTTTCTTT.

CDR3 coding DNA: TGTGCCAGCAGTTACCCCAGGGCAGGAATCTCCTACGAGCAGTACTTC. Its protein product is CASSYPRAGISYEQYF. The V gene is TRBV6-6, the J gene TRBJ2-7; TRBD1 is a possible D gene (5 bases). This CDR3 region has 16 residues. Germline lookup yields CDR1 MNHNY and CDR2 SVGAGI (reference sequence). V lost 2 bases to trimming and J lost 0 bases, with 14 bases between them.

The chain uses TRBV30 and TRBJ2-2; TRBD2 matches 7 bases. The germline CDR1 and CDR2 sequences are GTSNPN and SVGIG (reference sequence). V was clipped by 1 base and J by 1 base; unmatched bases: 3. The CDR3 is 15 amino acids. The CDR3 DNA reads as TGTGCCTGGAGTGCCCCGGGAGGGAACACCGGGGAGCTGTTTTTT. Translated, it gives CAWSAPGGNTGELFF.

The chain's CDR3 is CASSLGQGLNEQFF. Written as DNA, the CDR3 is TGTGCCAGCAGCTTAGGGCAGGGTCTCAATGAGCAGTTCTTC. The genes are TRBV7-9 and TRBJ2-1, with TRBD1 as a possible D gene (5 bases). The germline V gene encodes CDR1 SEHNR and CDR2 FQNEAQ (reference sequence). The ends were cut back, 1 base at V and 6 bases at J, with 10 bases in the middle. This CDR3 region has 14 residues. Supplemented by reference TRBV7-9 and TRBJ2-1, the full variable domain reads DTGVSQNPRHKITKRGQNVTFRCDPISEHNRLYWYRQTLGQGPEFLTYFQNEAQLEKSRLLSDRFSAERPKGSFSTLEIQRTEQGDSAMYLCASSLGQGLNEQFFGPGTRLTVL.

V is TRBV18 and J is TRBJ2-3, with 8 bases matching TRBD1. Germline assignment: CDR1 KGHSH and CDR2 LQKENI. Trimming took 4 bases from V and 2 from J; bases not matched to a gene: 5. This CDR3 spans 15 amino acids. The CDR3 coding sequence is TGTGCCAGCTCACAGACAGGGGCCCCCACAGATACGCAGTATTTT. Encoded protein: CASSQTGAPTDTQYF.

The genes are TRBV10-3 and TRBJ1-5, with unresolved D. Germline CDR1 reads ENHRY; CDR2 reads SYGVKD. V dropped 4 bases and J dropped 4 bases, with 8 bases sitting between them. CDR3 length: 13 residues. CDR3 coding DNA: TGTGCCATCAGTGGATCCCAGAATCAGCCCCAGCATTTT. Translated, it gives CAISGSQNQPQHF.